This TCR beta chain stems from a study of T cell repertoires in cytomegalovirus infection. About the research overall: Public TCR beta signature analysis indicated the presence of both CMV infection and matching HLA type. Study-wide findings and caveats: CMV carriers with the relevant HLA were identified by cumulative public TCR beta family frequency. In two of eight donors, the top clonotype was HLA-C-restricted CMV-specific.

TCRdb independently ran MiXCR on the reads; one entry per CDR3 protein. The repertoire holds around 140,000 distinct CDR3 sequences, with roughly 6.5% as singletons. V was clipped by 6 bases and J by 8 bases, with 16 bases between them. Germline assignment: CDR1 MDHEN and CDR2 SYDVKM. The CDR3 extends over 13 amino acids. This clonotype came up many times. Its antigen is not identified. The sequenced sample consisted of PBMCs. The chain has TRBV28 and TRBJ1-2; the D gene is possibly TRBD1 (5 bases). The receptor comes from a human donor in good health (CMV status not recorded). Some clones in this sample may be carry-over from other donors' samples. The CDR3 reads CASRTPGLGGYTF. The DNA of the CDR3 is TGTGCCAGCAGGACGCCAGGGTTGGGGGGCTACACCTTC.